Sequencing of this TCR beta chain was carried out in a study of T cells after posttransplantation cyclophosphamide. Study observations and caveats: Recipient CMV seropositivity and CMV reactivation strongly tracked TRB clonality.

After removal of 7 bases from V and 4 bases from J, the junction contained 8 bases not matched to a gene. The CDR3 totals 14 residues. Germline lookup yields CDR1 MGHDK and CDR2 SYGVNS. The repertoire was sequenced with immunoSEQ multiplex PCR; TCRdb's copy has only in-frame clones and lacks some. The sample consists of 7,500 to 10,000 clones, about four fifths of them appearing once. Cyclophosphamide on days +3 and +4 followed busulfan-fludarabine conditioning and a marrow graft. A word on this clone: What it binds is not known.

Specimen: PBMCs, collected approximately 2,000 days after a stem cell transplant with posttransplant cyclophosphamide. The clonotype was recovered from a female patient in her 40s who received an allogeneic stem cell transplant from a related donor, was CMV-positive, and had no GVHD. Some T cells could come from the graft donor. This sequence joins TRBV25-1 and TRBJ2-7, with TRBD2 identical over 9 bases. CDR3 region: CASMPGGGAYEQYF. In nucleotides, the CDR3 is TGTGCCAGCATGCCGGGCGGGGGGGCTTACGAGCAGTACTTC.